These 6 T cell receptor beta chains were sequenced from one sample in a study of neoadjuvant nivolumab and ipilimumab in lung cancer. The protocol was immunoSEQ multiplex PCR, while the TCRdb copy is restricted to in-frame clones and leaves out a portion. The sample includes some 38,000 clones, nearly 90% of them seen just once. Sequenced material: peripheral blood, taken before neoadjuvant nivolumab, alone or with ipilimumab. These receptor sequences come from an adult with non-small cell lung cancer.

The chain uses TRBV5-6 and TRBJ2-2, with 7 bases identical to TRBD1. The germline CDR1 and CDR2 sequences are SGHDT and YYEEEE. The CDR3 covers 16 residues. Trimming took 0 bases from V and 7 from J; bases not matched to a gene: 9. The CDR3 sequence: CASSLGQGVLYGELFF. The CDR3 DNA reads TGTGCCAGCAGCTTGGGACAGGGTGTTTTGTACGGGGAGCTGTTTTTT.

This clone was seen a handful of times. An end of the junction does not agree with germline; a read error may underlie this. The rearrangement uses TRBV6-1 and TRBJ1-2, with D hard to call. Germline V gives CDR1 MNHNS, CDR2 SASEGT. The CDR3 sequence is 13 residues long. The CDR3 here is CASSERATSFLFF. Written as DNA, the CDR3 is TGTGCCAGCAGTGAACGGGCGACATCATTCCTCTTCTTC.

The chain joins TRBV18 to TRBJ1-5; no clear D gene. V gave up 2 bases and J gave up 2 bases, with 13 bases separating them. The CDR3 consists of 16 residues. Looked up from germline, CDR1 is KGHSH and CDR2 is LQKENI. CDR3 in DNA: TGTGCCAGCTCACCAGAAATGCTTCCGGGCAATCAGCCCCAGCATTTT. This encodes CASSPEMLPGNQPQHF.

This rearrangement joins TRBV10-3 to TRBJ1-1; D might be TRBD1 (6 bases). The germline CDR1 and CDR2 sequences are ENHRY and SYGVKD. V was clipped by 4 bases and J by 3 bases, with 15 bases between them. The CDR3 runs 15 residues. CDR3 loop: CAISGNRAQDTEAFF. CDR3 sequence (DNA): TGTGCCATCAGTGGAAACAGGGCGCAGGACACTGAAGCTTTCTTT.

The V call is TRBV5-4, the J call TRBJ2-5; 12 bases are shared with TRBD1. J was trimmed by 5 bases and V by 4 bases; bases with no gene match: 6. This CDR3 is 15 amino acids long. Germline-derived CDR1 and CDR2 are SGHNT and YYREEE (reference sequence). CDR3 DNA sequence: TGTGCCAGCAGCCCGGGGACAGGGGGCCTCGAGACCCAGTACTTC. It specifies CASSPGTGGLETQYF.

The chain recombines TRBV6-4 with TRBJ2-7; the D is unclear. V lost 0 bases, J lost 0 bases, and 15 bases lay in between. CDR1 MRHNA and CDR2 SNTAGT come from the germline V gene. This CDR3 is 17 amino acids long. CDR3 sequence reads: CASSDSRDSALSYEQYF. Here the CDR3 DNA reads TGTGCCAGCAGTGACTCCCGCGACTCAGCACTCTCCTACGAGCAGTACTTC.